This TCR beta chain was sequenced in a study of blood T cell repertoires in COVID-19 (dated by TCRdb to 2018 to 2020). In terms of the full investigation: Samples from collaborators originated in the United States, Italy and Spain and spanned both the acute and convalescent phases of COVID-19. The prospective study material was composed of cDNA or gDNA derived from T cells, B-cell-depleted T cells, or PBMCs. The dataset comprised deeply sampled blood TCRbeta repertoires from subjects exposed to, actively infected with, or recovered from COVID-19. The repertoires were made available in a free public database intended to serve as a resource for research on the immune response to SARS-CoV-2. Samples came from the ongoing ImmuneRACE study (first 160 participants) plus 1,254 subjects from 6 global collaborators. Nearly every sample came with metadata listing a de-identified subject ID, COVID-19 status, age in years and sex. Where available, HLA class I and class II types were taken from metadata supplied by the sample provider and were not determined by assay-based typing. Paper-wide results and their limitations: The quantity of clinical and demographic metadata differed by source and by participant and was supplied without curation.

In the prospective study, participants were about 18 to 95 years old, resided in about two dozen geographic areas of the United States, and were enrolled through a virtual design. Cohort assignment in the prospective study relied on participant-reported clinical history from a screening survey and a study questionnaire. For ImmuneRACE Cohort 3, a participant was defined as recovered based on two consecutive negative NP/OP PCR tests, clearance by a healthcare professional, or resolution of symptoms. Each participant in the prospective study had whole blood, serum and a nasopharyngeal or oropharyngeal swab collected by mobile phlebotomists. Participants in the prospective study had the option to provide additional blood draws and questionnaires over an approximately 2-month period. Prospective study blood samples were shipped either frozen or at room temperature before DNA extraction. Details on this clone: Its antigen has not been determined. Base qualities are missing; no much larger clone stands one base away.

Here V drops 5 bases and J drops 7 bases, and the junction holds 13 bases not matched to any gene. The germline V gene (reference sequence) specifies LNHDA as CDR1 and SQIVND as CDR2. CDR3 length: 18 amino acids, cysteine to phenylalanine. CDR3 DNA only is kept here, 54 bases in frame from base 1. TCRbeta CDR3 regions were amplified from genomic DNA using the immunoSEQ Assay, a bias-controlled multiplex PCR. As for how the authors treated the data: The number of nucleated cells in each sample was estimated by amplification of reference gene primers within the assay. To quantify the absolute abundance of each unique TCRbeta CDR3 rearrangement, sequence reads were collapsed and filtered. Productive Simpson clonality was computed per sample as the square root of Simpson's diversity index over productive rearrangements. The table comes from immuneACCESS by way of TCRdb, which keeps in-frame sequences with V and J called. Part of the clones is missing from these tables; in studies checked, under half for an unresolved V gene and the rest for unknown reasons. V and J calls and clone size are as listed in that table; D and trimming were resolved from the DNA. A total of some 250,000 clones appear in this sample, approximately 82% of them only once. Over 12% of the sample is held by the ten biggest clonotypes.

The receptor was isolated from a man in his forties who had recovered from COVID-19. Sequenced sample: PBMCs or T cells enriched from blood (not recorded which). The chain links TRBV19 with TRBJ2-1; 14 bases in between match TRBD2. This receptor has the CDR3 CASSLSPSGLAGENEQFF. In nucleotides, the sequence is TGTGCCAGTAGTCTAAGCCCCTCGGGACTAGCGGGAGAAAATGAGCAGTTCTTC.